A single sample is the source of the 3 T cell receptor beta chains below, sequenced in a study of blood T cell repertoires in COVID-19. Profiled with immunoSEQ multiplex PCR; TCRdb holds only in-frame clones, not every one. Of more than 110,000 clones listed, just under 90% are singletons. The sample taken for sequencing was peripheral blood. These receptors came from a woman aged 40 to 50 with acute or convalescent COVID-19.

The CDR3 region is CASSSQGPNSPLHF. Here the CDR3 DNA reads TGTGCCAGCAGTTCACAGGGACCTAATTCACCCCTCCACTTT. V and J are TRBV6-6 and TRBJ1-6; tentatively, D is TRBD1 (6 bases). The CDR3 is made up of 14 amino acids. V lost 4 bases and J lost 6, with 10 bases in between. Germline V gene data show CDR1 as MNHNY and CDR2 as SVGAGI (reference sequence).

The chain uses TRBV7-9 and TRBJ1-1; no clear D gene. CDR3 length equals 15 residues. Per germline, CDR1 SEHNR and CDR2 FQNEAQ (reference sequence). Trimming cost V 1 base and J 4 bases, with 13 bases left between them. Here the CDR3 reads CASSLVTGEGTEAFF. The CDR3 DNA is TGTGCCAGCAGCTTAGTAACGGGTGAGGGCACTGAAGCTTTCTTT.

The chain uses TRBV29-1 and TRBJ1-2; possibly TRBD1 for D (5 bases). V lost 4 bases and J lost 2, with 17 bases in between. Germline V gene sequence: CDR1 SQVTM, CDR2 ANQGSEA. The CDR3 loop spans 15 amino acids. The chain's CDR3 is CSVASVRGENYGYTF. The CDR3 DNA is TGCAGCGTTGCAAGCGTGCGGGGGGAGAACTATGGCTACACCTTC.